A single sample gave rise to the 24 T cell receptor beta chains below, sequenced in a study of blood T cell repertoires in COVID-19. Repertoires were generated with immunoSEQ multiplex PCR, while TCRdb's copy carries only in-frame clones and drops some. The table includes about 75,000 clones, roughly 90% detected once. Material for sequencing was peripheral blood. These receptor sequences come from a woman aged 50 to 60 with acute or convalescent COVID-19.

This rearrangement joins TRBV7-2 to TRBJ2-7, with 9 nucleotides matching TRBD2. Trimming removed 2 bases from V and 1 base from J; junction bases left unmatched: 3. The germline gives CDR1 SGHTA, CDR2 FQGNSA. The CDR3 loop spans 15 amino acids. The CDR3 DNA follows: TGTGCCAGCAGCTTAAGCGGGGGGAATTCCTACGAGCAGTACTTC. Protein sequence: CASSLSGGNSYEQYF.

Here the CDR3 DNA reads TGCGCCAGCAGCCTACAGGGTGAAGCTTTCTTT. Protein product: CASSLQGEAFF. The chain carries TRBV5-1 and TRBJ1-1; D may be TRBD1 (6 bases). Germline V gives CDR1 SGHRS, CDR2 YFSETQ. The CDR3 extends over 11 amino acids. With 4 bases removed from V and 7 bases from J, the gap between germline ends came to 8 bases.

V gene TRBV30 combines with J gene TRBJ2-3, with D hard to call. Germline values: CDR1 GTSNPN, CDR2 SVGIG (reference sequence). The germline V and J ends were trimmed by 1 base and 4 bases, with 6 bases remaining between them. The CDR3 loop spans 12 amino acids. CDR3 region: CAWSAQSDTQYF. The DNA of the CDR3 is TGTGCCTGGAGTGCCCAATCAGATACGCAGTATTTT.

The chain employs TRBV6-5 and TRBJ1-1; 8 bases are shared with TRBD1. Germline assignment: CDR1 MNHEY and CDR2 SVGAGI. Losses at the gene ends were 4 bases for V and 11 bases for J; bases not matched to a gene: 9. The CDR3 consists of 13 residues. The CDR3 DNA is TGTGCCAGCAGTTTCTCAGGGGGCGCAGAGGCTTTCTTT. It translates to CASSFSGGAEAFF.

The chain carries TRBV7-2 and TRBJ1-2; no firm D call. The CDR3 has 16 residues. Germline CDR1 is SGHTA and CDR2 is FQGNSA. Trimming cost V 1 base and J 0 bases, with 12 bases left between them. CDR3 in amino acids: CASSLGTVAANYGYTF. Written as DNA, the CDR3 is TGTGCCAGCAGCTTAGGAACCGTGGCAGCTAACTATGGCTACACCTTC.

The chain couples TRBV7-2 to TRBJ1-6; possibly TRBD1 for D (5 bases). With 5 bases removed from V and 10 bases from J, the gap between germline ends came to 12 bases. CDR1 SGHTA and CDR2 FQGNSA come from the germline V gene. This CDR3 has 13 amino acids. The CDR3 DNA follows: TGTGCCAGCAGCCCAGGGTGGGAATCACCCCTCCACTTT. It specifies CASSPGWESPLHF.

The J gene is TRBJ2-1, the V gene TRBV23-1; 14 bases align to TRBD2. TRBV23-1 is given ORF status, its function remaining uncertain. The CDR3 runs to 19 residues. The junction had 14 bases not matched to a gene; V was cut back by 2 bases and J by 8 bases. CDR3 region: CASSQNVSGLAGEWDEQFF. CDR3 nucleotides: TGCGCCAGCAGTCAAAACGTTTCGGGACTAGCGGGAGAGTGGGATGAGCAGTTCTTC.

The gene calls are TRBV28 and TRBJ1-2; 11 bases agree with TRBD1. There are 15 residues in the CDR3. Trimming cost V 5 bases and J 8 bases; bases outside gene matches: 10. Germline CDR1 is MDHEN and CDR2 is SYDVKM. This CDR3 reads CASSSSGTGGYGYTF. The CDR3 DNA is TGTGCCAGCAGTAGCTCCGGGACAGGGGGTTACGGCTACACCTTC.

This rearrangement joins TRBV3-1 (or the pseudogene TRBV3-2) to TRBJ2-2; D gene uncertain. The CDR3 runs to 14 residues. The V end lost 0 bases, the J end lost 7 bases, and 9 bases lay between the germline ends. The germline CDR1 and CDR2 sequences are LGHDT and YNNKEL (reference sequence). CDR3 coding DNA: TGTGCCAGCAGCCAAGATTTTGGCAGCGGGGAGCTGTTTTTT. It is translated as CASSQDFGSGELFF.

The chain recombines TRBV5-1 with TRBJ2-5, with D hard to call. Germline lookup yields CDR1 SGHRS and CDR2 YFSETQ. Trimming stripped 0 bases from V and 5 bases from J, with 14 bases between. CDR3 size: 15 residues. CDR3 residues: CASSLAAAVRETQYF. CDR3 nucleotides: TGCGCCAGCAGCTTGGCCGCGGCGGTTAGGGAGACCCAGTACTTC. The full variable domain, in which reference TRBV5-1 and TRBJ2-5 provide the parts outside the CDR3, is KAGVTQTPRYLIKTRGQQVTLSCSPISGHRSVSWYQQTPGQGLQFLFEYFSETQRNKGNFPGRFSGRQFSNSRSEMNVSTLELGDSALYLCASSLAAAVRETQYFGPGTRLLVL.

CDR3 in amino acids: CASSPGTGIHEQYF. The CDR3 coding sequence is TGTGCCAGCAGCCCCGGGACAGGGATCCACGAGCAGTACTTC. This chain joins TRBV5-4 and TRBJ2-7, with TRBD1 identical over 9 bases. CDR1 is SGHNT and CDR2 is YYREEE in the germline V gene (reference sequence). This CDR3 is 14 amino acids long. Trimming took 4 bases from V and 5 from J; bases not matched to a gene: 7.

The chain carries TRBV27 and TRBJ2-1, with 8 bases aligning to TRBD1. CDR3 length equals 15 residues. Losses at the gene ends were 5 bases for V and 4 bases for J; bases not matched to a gene: 7. The germline gives CDR1 MNHEY, CDR2 SMNVEV (reference sequence). For the CDR3, the DNA is TGTGCCAGCAGTCCAACAACAGGGGGGTACAATGAGCAGTTCTTC. This sequence encodes CASSPTTGGYNEQFF.

The chain employs TRBV18 and TRBJ1-2; D uncertain. V was shortened by 2 bases and J by 2 bases, with 6 bases between the two germline ends. CDR1 and CDR2 (germline): KGHSH, LQKENI. CDR3 size: 13 residues. As DNA, the CDR3 is TGTGCCAGCTCACCAGAGGTGAACTATGGCTACACCTTC. It yields the protein CASSPEVNYGYTF.

The chain joins TRBV6-5 to TRBJ1-6, with 7 nucleotides matching TRBD1. V lost 8 bases and J lost 5; bases outside the gene matches: 3. The CDR3 is 13 residues long. Germline V gene data show CDR1 as MNHEY and CDR2 as SVGAGI. The CDR3 DNA follows: TGTGCCAGCGGGGGGACAGATAATTCACCCCTCCACTTT. Encoded protein: CASGGTDNSPLHF.

V is TRBV6-2 or TRBV6-3 and J is TRBJ1-2; the D is unclear. Germline loops: CDR1 MNHEY, CDR2 SVGEGT. Trimming shortened V by 2 bases and J by 4 bases, and 8 bases separated the two germline ends. The CDR3 is 13 amino acids. This CDR3 reads CASSYRGVYGYTF. For the CDR3, the DNA is TGTGCCAGCAGTTACCGCGGTGTCTATGGCTACACCTTC.

V and J are TRBV6-6 and TRBJ1-2; D might be TRBD1 (6 bases). CDR3 length: 13 residues. The V gene lost 5 bases and the J gene lost 5 bases, with 12 bases spanning the gap. Per the germline V gene, CDR1 is MNHNY and CDR2 is SVGAGI (reference sequence). CDR3 in amino acids: CASSIDGQYGYTF. DNA of the CDR3: TGTGCCAGCAGTATCGATGGACAGTATGGCTACACCTTC.

The chain is built from TRBV29-1 and TRBJ1-1, with a weak D call TRBD1 (6 bases). Germline V gene sequence: CDR1 SQVTM, CDR2 ANQGSEA. This CDR3 is 11 amino acids long. V lost 8 bases and J 6 bases, leaving 13 bases between the germline ends. CDR3 residues: CSQTKGAEAFF. The CDR3 nucleotides read TGCAGCCAAACCAAGGGGGCTGAAGCTTTCTTT. Full variable domain (remainder filled in from reference TRBV29-1 and TRBJ1-1): SAVISQKPSRDICQRGTSLTIQCQVDSQVTMMFWYRQQPGQSLTLIATANQGSEATYESGFVIDKFPISRPNLTFSTLTVSNMSPEDSSIYLCSQTKGAEAFFGQGTRLTVV.

This chain connects TRBV19 to TRBJ1-5; perhaps TRBD1 as D (6 bases). The CDR3 loop spans 13 amino acids. The germline V and J ends were trimmed by 4 bases and 5 bases, with 9 bases remaining between them. Germline CDR1 LNHDA, CDR2 SQIVND (reference sequence). CDR3 protein: CASSNRVYQPQHF. The CDR3 nucleotides are TGTGCCAGTAGTAACAGGGTCTATCAGCCCCAGCATTTT.

CDR3 loop: CASSLGRYSGNTIYF. CDR3 nucleotide sequence: TGTGCCAGCAGCTTAGGGAGGTACTCTGGAAACACCATATATTTT. The rearrangement links TRBV13 to TRBJ1-3; D is unresolved. V dropped 0 bases and J dropped 0 bases, with 6 bases sitting between them. This CDR3 is built from 15 residues. The germline V gene has CDR1 PRHDT and CDR2 FYEKMQ (reference sequence). The entire variable domain, with the rest obtained from reference TRBV13 and TRBJ1-3, is as follows: AAGVIQSPRHLIKEKRETATLKCYPIPRHDTVYWYQQGPGQDPQFLISFYEKMQSDKGSIPDRFSAQQFSDYHSELNMSSLELGDSALYFCASSLGRYSGNTIYFGEGSWLTVV.

The chain links TRBV18 to TRBJ1-1; the D is unclear. V was cut by 4 bases and J by 4 bases, with 13 bases left in between. The germline V gene has CDR1 KGHSH and CDR2 LQKENI. CDR3 length: 14 amino acids. CDR3 residues: CASSLEDRGTEAFF. CDR3 sequence (DNA): TGTGCCAGCTCACTAGAGGATCGGGGCACTGAAGCTTTCTTT.

The chain joins TRBV6-6 to TRBJ2-7, with 8 bases lining up with TRBD2. V trimming: 7 bases; J trimming: 5 bases; junction bases outside the gene matches: 10. The CDR3 consists of 14 residues. Germline assignment: CDR1 MNHNY and CDR2 SVGAGI (reference sequence). CDR3 DNA sequence: TGTGCCAGCAAAACGAGCGGGGGTGGGGACGAGCAGTACTTC. This encodes CASKTSGGGDEQYF.

In DNA, the CDR3 is TGTGCCAGCTCACCACAAGCGGTTAGCGGGAGGGCACAGTTCTTC. Amino acids: CASSPQAVSGRAQFF. V usage is TRBV18 and J usage is TRBJ2-1, with TRBD2 matching 11 bases. Per germline, CDR1 KGHSH and CDR2 LQKENI. Germline trimming cut 1 base from V and 13 bases from J; bases unmatched to any gene: 9. The CDR3 is 15 residues long.

J is TRBJ1-1 and V is TRBV19; 7 bases agree with TRBD1. The CDR3 is 15 amino acids. V trimming: 5 bases; J trimming: 8 bases; junction bases outside the gene matches: 14. Per the germline V gene, CDR1 is LNHDA and CDR2 is SQIVND (reference sequence). CDR3 sequence (DNA): TGTGCCAGTAGTCGGACAGGCCGGATACGCCTCGAAGCTTTCTTT. Amino acid sequence: CASSRTGRIRLEAFF.

The V and J genes are TRBV27 and TRBJ2-3, with 8 positions matching TRBD2. V was pared by 9 bases and J by 4 bases, with 9 bases of the junction left unmatched. The CDR3 has 14 amino acids. Germline assignment: CDR1 MNHEY and CDR2 SMNVEV (reference sequence). The CDR3 DNA follows: TGTGCCAGTACCGTAGCGGGGCCAGCAGATACGCAGTATTTT. Translation gives CASTVAGPADTQYF.